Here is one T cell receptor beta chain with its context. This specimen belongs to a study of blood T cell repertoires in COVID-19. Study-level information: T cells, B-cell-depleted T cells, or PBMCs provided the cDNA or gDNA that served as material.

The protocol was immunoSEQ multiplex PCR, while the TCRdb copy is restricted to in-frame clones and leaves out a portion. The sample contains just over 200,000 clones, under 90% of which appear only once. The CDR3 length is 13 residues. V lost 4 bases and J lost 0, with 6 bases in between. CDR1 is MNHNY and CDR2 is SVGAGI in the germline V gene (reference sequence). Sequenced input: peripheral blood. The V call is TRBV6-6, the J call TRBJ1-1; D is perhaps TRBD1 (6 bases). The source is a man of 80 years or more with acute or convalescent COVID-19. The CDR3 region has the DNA TGTGCCAGCAGTTGGACAGTGAACACTGAAGCTTTCTTT. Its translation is CASSWTVNTEAFF.